A selection of T cell receptor beta chains follows, all from one sample in a study of human T cells and chemical hapten exposure. TCRdb recomputed calls from the RACE reads with MiXCR, one row per CDR3 protein. The profile shows about 180,000 distinct CDR3 sequences, almost 30% of them singletons. Sequencing used whole blood, obtained in connection with sensitization to the hapten diphenylcyclopropenone (DPC). Every receptor here comes from a woman aged 25 to 45 with alopecia areata. Some clones in this sample may be carry-over from other donors' samples. The CDR3 runs from the conserved cysteine through the conserved F or W. A D gene is named only where the DNA matches it firmly. Size tells how often a clone was seen (once, few, many) or the class of an expanded clone, and some rows leave it out.

CDR3 DNA | CDR3 protein | V gene | clone size | D gene | J gene
TGCAGCGTTGAAGATGGGGCAGGGCAAGGCTACACCTTC | CSVEDGAGQGYTF | TRBV29-1 | few | . | TRBJ1-2
TGCAGTGCTAGCCCTAGCGGAAACACCATATATTTT | CSASPSGNTIYF | TRBV20-1 | . | . | TRBJ1-3
TGTGCCATCAGTGAACGGACAGGGGGCAATCAGCCCCAGCATTTT | CAISERTGGNQPQHF | TRBV10-3 | . | TRBD1 | TRBJ1-5
TGTGCCAGCAATGGGAAAAACACAGATACGCAGTATTTT | CASNGKNTDTQYF | TRBV28 | . | . | TRBJ2-3
TGCAGTGCTAGAGATAGAAGTTCACCCCTCCACTTT | CSARDRSSPLHF | TRBV20-1 | many | . | TRBJ1-6
TGTGCCAGCAGTTTCTTATTGGCTAGCGGGAGTTCGGGGAACGAGCAGTACTTC | CASSFLLASGSSGNEQYF | TRBV28 | . | TRBD2 | TRBJ2-7
TGTGCCAGCAGCCGGTACAAGAATGGAAACACCATATATTTT | CASSRYKNGNTIYF | TRBV3-1 | . | . | TRBJ1-3
TGTGCCAGCAGTCGATCTGGGAGCTATGGCTACACCTTC | CASSRSGSYGYTF | TRBV7-2 | few | . | TRBJ1-2
TGCGCCAGCAGCCCATCAAGATTCCTCGAGGGGCTGATCGGGGAGCTGTTTTTT | CASSPSRFLEGLIGELFF | TRBV4-3 | few | . | TRBJ2-2
TGCAGCGTTGGAGAGGGAGACACTGAAGCTTTCTTT | CSVGEGDTEAFF | TRBV29-1 | few | . | TRBJ1-1
TGTGCCAGCAGTTTCCGGGACAGGGCATATCAGCCCCAGCATTTT | CASSFRDRAYQPQHF | TRBV28 | . | TRBD1 | TRBJ1-5
TGCGCCAGCAGCCAAGAAATGGGTCAGGTGTTGGATGAGCAGTTCTTC | CASSQEMGQVLDEQFF | TRBV4-3 | . | . | TRBJ2-1
TGCAGCGTTTCTCAGGGGAACACTGAAGCTTTCTTT | CSVSQGNTEAFF | TRBV29-1 | . | . | TRBJ1-1
TGTGCTGGAACCTACAGGGATTCTAATTCACCCCTCCACTTT | CAGTYRDSNSPLHF | TRBV30 | . | . | TRBJ1-6
TGTGCCAGCAGCCCGACCCCGGGAGGTGACGAGCAGTACTTC | CASSPTPGGDEQYF | TRBV28 | . | TRBD2 | TRBJ2-7
TGTGCCGTAAGGGGTGCAGACCTCGCTGAAGCTTTCTTT | CAVRGADLAEAFF | TRBV10-3 | . | . | TRBJ1-1
TGTGCCATCAGTGAGTCGGACGGGACAGATACGCAGTATTTT | CAISESDGTDTQYF | TRBV10-3 | . | . | TRBJ2-3
TGTGCCAGCAGTTCAGCGGGCAGAAGCACAGATACGCAGTATTTT | CASSSAGRSTDTQYF | TRBV28 | . | . | TRBJ2-3
TGTGCCATCAGTGAAAAGTCCCTCAACACTGAAGCTTTCTTT | CAISEKSLNTEAFF | TRBV10-3 | . | . | TRBJ1-1
TGTGCCAGCAGTGTCGACAATGAGCAGTTCTTC | CASSVDNEQFF | TRBV2 | . | . | TRBJ2-1
TGTGCCAGCAGTAGAGGTTTCTCCTACAATGAGCAGTTCTTC | CASSRGFSYNEQFF | TRBV28 | . | . | TRBJ2-1
TGTGCCATCAGTGAGCGGGAGGGCACAGATACGCAGTATTTT | CAISEREGTDTQYF | TRBV10-3 | few | TRBD2 | TRBJ2-3
TGCAGTGCTAGAGAGCCTACAGGGGTACCTGAAGCTTTCTTT | CSAREPTGVPEAFF | TRBV20-1 | . | TRBD1 | TRBJ1-1
TGTGCCATCAGTGCGACTAGCGGCCACACAGATACGCAGTATTTT | CAISATSGHTDTQYF | TRBV10-3 | few | TRBD2 | TRBJ2-3
TGTGCCAGCAGCCAAGGACAGAACACTGAAGCTTTCTTT | CASSQGQNTEAFF | TRBV4-2 | few | . | TRBJ1-1
TGTGCCAGCAGCTTTGTCGGGTCTGGCAGCAATCAGCCCCAGCATTTT | CASSFVGSGSNQPQHF | TRBV7-8 | . | . | TRBJ1-5
TGCAGCGTCGACCGGACAGGGATTATGGAGACCCAGTACTTC | CSVDRTGIMETQYF | TRBV29-1 | few | TRBD1 | TRBJ2-5
TGTGCCATCAGTGAGTCGTCGCGGGGAGAGACCCAGTACTTC | CAISESSRGETQYF | TRBV10-3 | few | . | TRBJ2-5
TGTGCCAGCAGTAAATACTATACCTACGAGCAGTACTTC | CASSKYYTYEQYF | TRBV21-1 | . | . | TRBJ2-7
TGTGCCAGCAGTTCAGGGGACGGCCCTGAAGCTTTCTTT | CASSSGDGPEAFF | TRBV2 | few | . | TRBJ1-1
TGTGCCAGCAGTCTCCCCCGGACAGGGGCATTCGCAAGGCCTGAAGCTTTCTTT | CASSLPRTGAFARPEAFF | TRBV28 | few | TRBD1 | TRBJ1-1
TGTGCCAGCAGTGGGGGCGGGCTATCTTTCTCCTATAATTCACCCCTCCACTTT | CASSGGGLSFSYNSPLHF | TRBV12-3/TRBV12-4 | . | . | TRBJ1-6
TGTGCCAGCAAGGGTAGCGGGAGGGGGAATGAGCAGTTCTTC | CASKGSGRGNEQFF | TRBV6-2/TRBV6-3 | few | TRBD2 | TRBJ2-1
TGTGCCAGCAGTGTAGCGGGGGGGCCAGATACGCAGTATTTT | CASSVAGGPDTQYF | TRBV6-4 | . | TRBD2 | TRBJ2-3
TGTGCCAGCAGCGTAGATTTACTAGTCCACAATGAGCAGTTCTTC | CASSVDLLVHNEQFF | TRBV9 | . | . | TRBJ2-1
TGTGCCAGCAGCCCAACTACTACCGGGGAGCTGTTTTTT | CASSPTTTGELFF | TRBV7-8 | . | . | TRBJ2-2
TGTGCCAGCAGTTTTGCCGCAGGGATCTCTGGAAACACCATATATTTT | CASSFAAGISGNTIYF | TRBV28 | . | . | TRBJ1-3
TGTGCCAGCACTGGGGGGCCCCGCAATGAGCAGTTCTTC | CASTGGPRNEQFF | TRBV6-6 | . | . | TRBJ2-1
TGTGCCAGCAGCTTGGGCCGGGGGAACATTCAGTACTTC | CASSLGRGNIQYF | TRBV5-6 | . | . | TRBJ2-4
TGTGCCAGCAGTATACAGATGAACACTGAAGCTTTCTTT | CASSIQMNTEAFF | TRBV28 | . | . | TRBJ1-1
TGTGCCAGCAGTGTACAGGGGGTTTCCTACAATGAGCAGTTCTTC | CASSVQGVSYNEQFF | TRBV6-1 | few | TRBD1 | TRBJ2-1
TGCAGCGTTGGACAGGGGGTCGCCGGGGAGCTGTTTTTT | CSVGQGVAGELFF | TRBV29-1 | few | TRBD1 | TRBJ2-2
TGTGCTAGTGTTTTGGCGGACTCGAACACTGAAGCTTTCTTT | CASVLADSNTEAFF | TRBV12-5 | . | . | TRBJ1-1
TGTGCCAGCAGCTTCGTTGAACAGCCCCAGCATTTT | CASSFVEQPQHF | TRBV28 | few | . | TRBJ1-5
TGTGCCAGCAGCCCGCGGACAGGCAAAGAGACCCAGTACTTC | CASSPRTGKETQYF | TRBV4-2 | . | TRBD1 | TRBJ2-5
TGTGCCAGCAATCCGGGACAGGGACACAATCAGCCCCAGCATTTT | CASNPGQGHNQPQHF | TRBV6-2/TRBV6-3 | . | TRBD1 | TRBJ1-5
TGTGCCAGCAGCCCCACCGGGGGGGCCATCAATGAGCAGTTCTTC | CASSPTGGAINEQFF | TRBV6-2/TRBV6-3 | few | TRBD2 | TRBJ2-1
TGTGCCAGCAGCTTGGACGGGGCGGATACGCAGTATTTT | CASSLDGADTQYF | TRBV7-9 | few | . | TRBJ2-3
TGTGCCACCAGCAGTCAGGGGGGGGGTTACGAGCAGTACTTC | CATSSQGGGYEQYF | TRBV15 | . | . | TRBJ2-7
TGCAGTGCTAGGCCACAAGAGACCCAGTACTTC | CSARPQETQYF | TRBV20-1 | many | . | TRBJ2-5